The 24 T cell receptor beta chains in this list originate from one sample, sequenced in a study of neurological immune-mediated disorders (dated by TCRdb to between 2018 and 2021). Library construction relied on 5' RACE. The reads were generated on an Illumina HiSeq 2500. TCRdb passed the public sequencing reads through fastp at Q25 and MiXCR, retaining productive beta sequences. Each CDR3 protein appears once, grouped with its most common genes and DNA. Counted in this sample were about 46,000 distinct CDR3 sequences; less than 4% of them appeared once. Roughly 16% of the sample comes from the top ten. Sample: PBMCs. Source of these receptors: a woman in her forties or fifties with multiple sclerosis.

The chain joins TRBV5-4 to TRBJ2-1; D gene uncertain. Germline V gene data show CDR1 as SGHNT and CDR2 as YYREEE (reference sequence). Trimming pared 0 bases from V and 8 bases from J, leaving 12 bases between. The CDR3 is 14 amino acids. The CDR3 sequence: CASSLGANGHEQFF. CDR3 coding DNA: TGTGCCAGCAGCTTGGGAGCCAACGGGCATGAGCAGTTCTTC.

This clonotype was counted at least ten times. The chain joins TRBV5-1 to TRBJ2-2; 7 bases agree with TRBD2. CDR3 length equals 15 residues. J lost 4 bases, V lost 4 bases, and 7 bases had no gene match. Germline CDR1 SGHRS, CDR2 YFSETQ. The CDR3: CASSLGAGTTGELFF. The DNA of the CDR3 is TGCGCCAGCAGCCTGGGAGCGGGGACCACCGGGGAGCTGTTTTTT.

The table lists this clonotype with many counts. The chain combines TRBV4-2 with TRBJ2-7, with no clear D. Between the trimmed V and J ends, which lost 6 bases and 3 bases, there was a span of 12 bases. The germline CDR1 and CDR2 sequences are LGHNA and YNFKEQ. This CDR3 is 13 amino acids long. CDR3 nucleotides: TGTGCCAGCAGTAGTACGGGCAGCTACGAGCAGTACTTC. This codes for CASSSTGSYEQYF.

This clonotype was detected a few times. A much larger clone lies one base from this, so it may be a read error. V gene TRBV5-6 combines with J gene TRBJ2-5; the D gene is possibly TRBD1 (5 bases). The CDR3 contains 13 residues. Germline values: CDR1 SGHDT, CDR2 YYEEEE. The CDR3 nucleotides read TGTGCCAGCAGCTTGAAGGGGCCAGAGACCAAGTACTTC. It yields the protein CASSLKGPETKYF. Filled out from reference TRBV5-6 and TRBJ2-5, the complete variable domain reads DAGVTQSPTHLIKTRGQQVTLRCSPKSGHDTVSWYQQALGQGPQFIFQYYEEEERQRGNFPDRFSGHQFPNYSSELNVNALLLGDSALYLCASSLKGPETKYFGPGTRLLVL.

Comments on this clonotype: This may be a read error, as it is one base from a much larger clone. This chain connects TRBV7-6 to TRBJ2-5, with 8 bases matching TRBD2. The CDR3 consists of 14 residues. The germline V gene encodes CDR1 SGHVS and CDR2 FNYEAQ. Written as DNA, the CDR3 is TGTGCCAGCACGTTTCTGCGGGAGGCCGGGACCAAGTACTTC. Amino acid sequence: CASTFLREAGTKYF. The full variable domain, rest sourced from reference TRBV7-6 and TRBJ2-5, is GAGVSQSPRYKVTKRGQDVALRCDPISGHVSLYWYRQALGQGPEFLTYFNYEAQQDKSGLPNDRFSAERPEGSISTLTIQRTEQRDSAMYRCASTFLREAGTKYFGPGTRLLVL.

This clonotype was found a few times. Just one base apart from a much larger clone, this may be a read error. J is TRBJ2-3 and V is TRBV12-3 or TRBV12-4; no clear D. Trimming left V 3 bases short and J 6 bases short, with 16 bases between. The CDR3 sequence is 15 residues long. As DNA, the CDR3 is TGTGCCAGCAGTTTTGGAGCCACGAGGCCGGATACGCAGTATTTT. It translates to CASSFGATRPDTQYF.

In this sample, this clonotype turned up a few times. V usage is TRBV3-1 and J usage is TRBJ2-3, with D uncertain. The CDR3 spans 14 residues. Trimming took off 0 bases at V and 6 bases at J, with 10 bases between the two ends. Germline CDR1 reads LGHDT; CDR2 reads YNNKEL (reference sequence). The CDR3 DNA follows: TGTGCCAGCAGCCAAGATGTGATGGGTGATACGCAGTATTTT. It yields the protein CASSQDVMGDTQYF.

At least ten counts were recorded for this clonotype. In DNA form, the CDR3 reads TGCGCCAGCAGTCGGACTAGCGGGGGGCCCCTTGGGGGGAATGAGCAGTTCTTC. Amino acid sequence: CASSRTSGGPLGGNEQFF. The gene calls are TRBV10-2 and TRBJ2-1; 14 bases are shared with TRBD2. The ends lost 5 bases at V and 7 bases at J; junction bases unmatched: 13. CDR3 size: 18 residues. Germline CDR1 WSHSY, CDR2 SAAADI.

This clonotype occurred many times. V is TRBV20-1 and J is TRBJ1-1; D is uncertain. The V and J ends lost 8 bases and 0 bases respectively, with 7 bases between them. The length of the CDR3 is 11 residues. CDR1 is DFQATT and CDR2 is SNEGSKA in the germline V gene (reference sequence). CDR3 protein: CSRGLNTEAFF. The CDR3 nucleotides are TGCAGTCGAGGTCTGAACACTGAAGCTTTCTTT.

In its sample, this clonotype was seen many times. The V gene is TRBV11-2, the J gene TRBJ2-7, with D perhaps matching TRBD2 (5 bases). Germline CDR1 reads SGHAT; CDR2 reads FQNNGV. This CDR3 has 13 amino acids. Trimming removed 1 base at V and 4 bases at J, with 8 bases between. CDR3 sequence reads: CASSLGRGYEQYF. CDR3 coding DNA: TGTGCCAGCAGCTTAGGTCGAGGGTACGAGCAGTACTTC.

This clonotype was observed at least ten times. The chain carries TRBV5-1 and TRBJ1-2; D gene ambiguous. The germline gives CDR1 SGHRS, CDR2 YFSETQ. The CDR3 covers 15 residues. Trimming removed 2 bases at V and 4 bases at J, with 15 bases between. The CDR3: CASSLKGNQLYGYTF. The CDR3 region has the DNA TGCGCCAGCAGCTTAAAAGGGAATCAGCTCTATGGCTACACCTTC.

This clonotype was seen repeatedly, ten times or more. V usage is TRBV20-1 and J usage is TRBJ1-5, with 8 bases matching TRBD1. With 6 bases clipped from V and 7 bases from J, the junction kept 8 bases outside the gene matches. Germline CDR1 and CDR2: DFQATT and SNEGSKA (reference sequence). This CDR3 is 13 amino acids long. CDR3 DNA: TGCAGTGCGATGGACAGGGTAAAGCAGCCCCAGCATTTT. This translates into CSAMDRVKQPQHF.

This clonotype was counted many times. The rearrangement links TRBV3-1 to TRBJ2-5, with TRBD2 matching 8 bases. V lost 4 bases and J lost 6; bases outside the gene matches: 13. The CDR3 extends over 16 amino acids. Germline assignment: CDR1 LGHDT and CDR2 YNNKEL (reference sequence). CDR3 sequence: CASSPGVAGRVKTQYF. The CDR3 DNA sequence: TGTGCCAGCAGCCCCGGGGTAGCGGGGCGGGTAAAGACCCAGTACTTC.

This clonotype came up many times. V usage is TRBV20-1 and J usage is TRBJ1-2, with a tentative D call TRBD1 (5 bases). The V gene's germline CDR1 is DFQATT and CDR2 SNEGSKA (reference sequence). The CDR3 sequence is 15 residues long. The V gene lost 6 bases and the J gene lost 3 bases, with 20 bases spanning the gap. The CDR3 DNA is TGCAGTGCGAACCGTCCGACAGAGACAGACTATGGCTACACCTTC. Translation gives CSANRPTETDYGYTF.

This clonotype was recorded at least ten times. This chain joins TRBV5-1 and TRBJ2-5, with 8 bases identical to TRBD2. The CDR3 has 18 amino acids. V dropped 4 bases and J dropped 3; count of bases not matched to a gene: 17. From germline, CDR1 is SGHRS and CDR2 YFSETQ. The CDR3 is CASSGSGPRGASKETQYF. The DNA for the CDR3 is TGCGCCAGCAGCGGGTCAGGACCGCGGGGGGCGTCGAAAGAGACCCAGTACTTC.

This clonotype was observed many times. The chain carries TRBV2 and TRBJ1-2; weak D call: TRBD1 (6 bases). The germline V gene encodes CDR1 SNHLY and CDR2 FYNNEI. V was trimmed by 4 bases and J by 8 bases, leaving 14 bases between them. This CDR3 comprises 13 residues. The CDR3 bases are TGTGCCAGCAGTGCGGGACACCGGGACGGCTACACCTTC. It encodes CASSAGHRDGYTF.

There are many counts of this clonotype. The chain uses TRBV7-6 and TRBJ2-5; D may be TRBD1 (5 bases). V lost 5 bases, J lost 1 base, and 17 bases lay in between. The CDR3 length is 16 residues. Germline CDR1 is SGHVS and CDR2 is FNYEAQ. The CDR3 protein is CASSPRTRIVQETQYF. The CDR3 DNA follows: TGTGCCAGCAGCCCCAGGACACGAATCGTCCAAGAGACCCAGTACTTC.

There are many counts of this clonotype. CDR3 nucleotides: TGTGCCAGCAGCTTAAACGGCCGGGGGCTGGGGGAGACCCAGTACTTC. This translates into CASSLNGRGLGETQYF. This chain connects TRBV7-3 to TRBJ2-5; D tentatively fits TRBD1 or TRBD2 (6 bases each). Trimming took off 1 base at V and 5 bases at J, with 17 bases between the two ends. CDR3 length: 16 amino acids. Germline V gene lookup returns CDR1 SGHTA and CDR2 FQGTGA.

CDR3 nucleotides: TGTGCCAGCAGTGAGCAGGGACTGGGCACTGAAGCTTTCTTT. This translates into CASSEQGLGTEAFF. The chain is built from TRBV6-1 and TRBJ1-1; tentative D call: TRBD1 (5 bases). V lost 3 bases and J lost 4, with 12 bases in between. Germline V gives CDR1 MNHNS, CDR2 SASEGT. The CDR3 length is 14 residues.

Ten or more counts support this clonotype. Here the CDR3 DNA reads TGTGCCAGCAGATTACCGGGACTCTTAAATGAGCAGTTCTTC. It encodes CASRLPGLLNEQFF. The chain employs TRBV27 and TRBJ2-1; a weak D match, TRBD2 (6 bases). This CDR3 contains 14 residues. The germline V and J ends were trimmed by 6 bases and 7 bases, with 16 bases remaining between them. Per germline, CDR1 MNHEY and CDR2 SMNVEV (reference sequence).

This clonotype was counted ten times or more. The chain is built from TRBV29-1 and TRBJ1-1, with 7 bases fitting TRBD1. Trimming removed 7 bases from V and 1 base from J; junction bases left unmatched: 12. CDR3 length: 15 residues. Per the germline V gene, CDR1 is SQVTM and CDR2 is ANQGSEA. In nucleotides, the CDR3 is TGCAGCGCTGTCCGGGACAGCCTCGGGAACACTGAAGCTTTCTTT. As protein: CSAVRDSLGNTEAFF. The whole variable domain, filled in from reference TRBV29-1 and TRBJ1-1, reads SAVISQKPSRDICQRGTSLTIQCQVDSQVTMMFWYRQQPGQSLTLIATANQGSEATYESGFVIDKFPISRPNLTFSTLTVSNMSPEDSSIYLCSAVRDSLGNTEAFFGQGTRLTVV.

This clonotype was seen many times. V usage is TRBV20-1 and J usage is TRBJ2-1, with 9 bases that match TRBD1. Germline V gene lookup returns CDR1 DFQATT and CDR2 SNEGSKA (reference sequence). CDR3 length: 17 amino acids. Trimming at V came to 4 bases and at J to 5 bases, leaving 15 bases not matched to a gene. This CDR3 reads CSATDRGTKSTHNEQFF. CDR3 nucleotide sequence: TGCAGTGCTACGGACAGGGGAACAAAATCGACCCACAATGAGCAGTTCTTC.

This clonotype showed up many times. The V gene is TRBV20-1, the J gene TRBJ2-4; TRBD2 matches 10 bases. CDR1 and CDR2 from the germline V gene are DFQATT and SNEGSKA (reference sequence). The CDR3 loop spans 15 amino acids. The V gene end was trimmed by 5 bases and the J gene end by 1 base; junction bases not matched to a gene: 5. The chain's CDR3 is CSAAPGLAAKNIQYF. CDR3 in DNA: TGCAGTGCTGCTCCGGGACTAGCGGCCAAAAACATTCAGTACTTC.

This clonotype was seen ten or more times. The V call is TRBV20-1, the J call TRBJ2-7, with D perhaps matching TRBD2 (5 bases). The ends were cut back, 5 bases at V and 2 bases at J, with 25 bases in the middle. The CDR3 is 17 amino acids. From germline, CDR1 is DFQATT and CDR2 SNEGSKA (reference sequence). CDR3 residues: CSASSSVGALNPYEQYF. CDR3 DNA sequence: TGCAGTGCTTCGAGTAGCGTCGGAGCCCTCAATCCCTACGAGCAGTACTTC.